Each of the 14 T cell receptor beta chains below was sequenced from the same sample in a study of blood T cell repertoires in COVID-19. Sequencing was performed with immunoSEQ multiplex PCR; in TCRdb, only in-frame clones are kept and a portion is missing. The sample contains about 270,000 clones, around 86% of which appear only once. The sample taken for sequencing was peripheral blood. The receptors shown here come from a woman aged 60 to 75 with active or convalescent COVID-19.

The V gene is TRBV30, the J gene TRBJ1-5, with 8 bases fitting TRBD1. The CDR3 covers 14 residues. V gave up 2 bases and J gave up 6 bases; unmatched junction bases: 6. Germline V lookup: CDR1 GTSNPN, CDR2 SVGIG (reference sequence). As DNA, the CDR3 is TGTGCCTGGAGTATTCAGGGGGCCCGTCAGCCCCAGCATTTT. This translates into CAWSIQGARQPQHF.

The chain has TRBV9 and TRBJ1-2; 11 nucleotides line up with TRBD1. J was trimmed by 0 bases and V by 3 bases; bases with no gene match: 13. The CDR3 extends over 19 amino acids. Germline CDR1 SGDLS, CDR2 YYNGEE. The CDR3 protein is CASSALPKGTGGPNYGYTF. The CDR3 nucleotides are TGTGCCAGCAGCGCGCTCCCCAAAGGGACAGGGGGACCTAACTATGGCTACACCTTC.

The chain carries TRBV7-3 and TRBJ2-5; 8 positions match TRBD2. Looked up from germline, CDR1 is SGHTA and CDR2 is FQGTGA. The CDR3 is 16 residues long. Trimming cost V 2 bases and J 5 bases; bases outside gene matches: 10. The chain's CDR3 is CASSLVTAGEFETQYF. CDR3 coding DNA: TGTGCCAGCAGCTTAGTCACAGCGGGAGAATTCGAGACCCAGTACTTC.

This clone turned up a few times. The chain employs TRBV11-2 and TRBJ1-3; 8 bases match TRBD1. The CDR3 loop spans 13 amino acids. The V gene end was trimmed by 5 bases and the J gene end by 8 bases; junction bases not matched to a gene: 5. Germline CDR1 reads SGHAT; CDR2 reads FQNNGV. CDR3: CASSPQTGDTIYF. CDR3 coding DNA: TGTGCCAGCAGCCCCCAGACAGGGGACACCATATATTTT.

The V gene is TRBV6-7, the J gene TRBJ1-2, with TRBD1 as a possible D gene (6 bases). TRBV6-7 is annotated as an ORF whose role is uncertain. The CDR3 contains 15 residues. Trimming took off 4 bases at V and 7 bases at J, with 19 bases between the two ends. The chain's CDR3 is CASSFGQWGLRGYTF. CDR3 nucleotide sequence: TGTGCCAGCAGTTTCGGACAATGGGGGCTGCGTGGCTACACCTTC.

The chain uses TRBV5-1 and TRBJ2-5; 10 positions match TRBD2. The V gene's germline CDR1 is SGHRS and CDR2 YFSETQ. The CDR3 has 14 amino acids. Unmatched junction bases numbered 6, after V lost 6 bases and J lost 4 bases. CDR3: CASTGSGGRETQYF. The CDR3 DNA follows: TGCGCCAGCACGGGTAGCGGGGGGAGAGAGACCCAGTACTTC. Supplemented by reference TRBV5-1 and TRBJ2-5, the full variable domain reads KAGVTQTPRYLIKTRGQQVTLSCSPISGHRSVSWYQQTPGQGLQFLFEYFSETQRNKGNFPGRFSGRQFSNSRSEMNVSTLELGDSALYLCASTGSGGRETQYFGPGTRLLVL.

The CDR3 DNA is TGTGCCAGCAGCTTAGGGCAGCTGAACACTGAAGCTTTCTTT. Protein: CASSLGQLNTEAFF. The V and J genes are TRBV7-3 and TRBJ1-1; D gene unclear. Looked up from germline, CDR1 is SGHTA and CDR2 is FQGTGA. There are 14 residues in the CDR3. Trimming took off 2 bases at V and 0 bases at J, with 7 bases between the two ends.

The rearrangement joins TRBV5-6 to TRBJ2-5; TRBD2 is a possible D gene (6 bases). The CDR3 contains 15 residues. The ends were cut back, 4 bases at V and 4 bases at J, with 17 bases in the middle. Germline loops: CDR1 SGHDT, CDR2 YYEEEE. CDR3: CASSLGLYKGETQYF. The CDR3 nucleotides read TGTGCCAGCAGCCTCGGACTATACAAAGGAGAGACCCAGTACTTC.

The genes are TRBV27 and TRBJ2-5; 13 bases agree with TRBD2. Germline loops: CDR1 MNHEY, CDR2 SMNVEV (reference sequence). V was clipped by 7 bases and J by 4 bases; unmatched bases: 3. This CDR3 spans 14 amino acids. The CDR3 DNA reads TGTGCCAGCACCCGACTAGCGGGGGGAGAGACCCAGTACTTC. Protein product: CASTRLAGGETQYF.

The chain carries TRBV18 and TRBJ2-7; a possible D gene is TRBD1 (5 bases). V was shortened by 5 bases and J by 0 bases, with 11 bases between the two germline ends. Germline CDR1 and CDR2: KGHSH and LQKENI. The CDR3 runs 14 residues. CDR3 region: CASSASTGSYEQYF. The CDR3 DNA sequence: TGTGCCAGCTCAGCGTCAACAGGCTCCTACGAGCAGTACTTC.

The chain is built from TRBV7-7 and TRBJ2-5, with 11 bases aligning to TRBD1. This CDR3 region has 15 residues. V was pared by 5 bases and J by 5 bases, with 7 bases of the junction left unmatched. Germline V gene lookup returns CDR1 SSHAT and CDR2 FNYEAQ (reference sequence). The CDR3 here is CASSMDRGPLETQYF. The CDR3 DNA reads TGTGCCAGCAGCATGGACAGGGGGCCGTTGGAGACCCAGTACTTC. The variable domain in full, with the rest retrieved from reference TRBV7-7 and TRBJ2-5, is GAGVSQSPRYKVTKRGQDVTLRCDPISSHATLYWYQQALGQGPEFLTYFNYEAQPDKSGLPSDRFSAERPEGSISTLTIQRTEQRDSAMYRCASSMDRGPLETQYFGPGTRLLVL.

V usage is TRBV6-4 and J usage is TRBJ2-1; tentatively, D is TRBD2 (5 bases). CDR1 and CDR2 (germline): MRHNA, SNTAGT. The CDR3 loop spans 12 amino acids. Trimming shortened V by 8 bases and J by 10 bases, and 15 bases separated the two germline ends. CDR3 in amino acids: CASGLSGGEQFF. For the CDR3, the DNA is TGTGCCAGCGGTCTGAGCGGCGGGGAGCAGTTCTTC.

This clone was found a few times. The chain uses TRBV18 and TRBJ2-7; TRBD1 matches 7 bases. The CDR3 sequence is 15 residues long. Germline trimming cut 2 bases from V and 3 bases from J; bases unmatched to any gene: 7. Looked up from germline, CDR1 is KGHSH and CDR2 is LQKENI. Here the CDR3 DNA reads TGTGCCAGCTCACCAGGGGCACAGGGGAGCTACGAGCAGTACTTC. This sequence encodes CASSPGAQGSYEQYF.

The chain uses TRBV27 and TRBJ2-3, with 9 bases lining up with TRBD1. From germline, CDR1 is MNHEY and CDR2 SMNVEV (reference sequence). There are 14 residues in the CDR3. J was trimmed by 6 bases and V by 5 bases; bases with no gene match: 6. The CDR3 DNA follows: TGTGCCAGCAGTCTACGGACAGGGGTTGATACGCAGTATTTT. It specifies CASSLRTGVDTQYF.